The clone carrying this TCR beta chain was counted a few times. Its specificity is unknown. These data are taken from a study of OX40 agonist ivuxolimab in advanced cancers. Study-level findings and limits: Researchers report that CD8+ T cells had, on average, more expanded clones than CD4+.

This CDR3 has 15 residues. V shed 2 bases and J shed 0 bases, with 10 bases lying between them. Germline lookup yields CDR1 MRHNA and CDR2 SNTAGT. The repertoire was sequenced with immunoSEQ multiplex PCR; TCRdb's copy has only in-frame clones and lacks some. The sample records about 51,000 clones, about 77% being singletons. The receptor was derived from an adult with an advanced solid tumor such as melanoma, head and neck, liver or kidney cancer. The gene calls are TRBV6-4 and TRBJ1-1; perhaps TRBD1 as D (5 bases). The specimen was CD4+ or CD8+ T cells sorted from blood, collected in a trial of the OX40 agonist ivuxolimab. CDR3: CASSDKGRMNTEAFF. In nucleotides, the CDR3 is TGTGCCAGCAGTGACAAGGGGCGGATGAACACTGAAGCTTTCTTT.